These 32 T cell receptor beta chains were sequenced from one sample in a study of cytomegalovirus exposure and HLA in healthy donors. The primer mix had 60 Vbeta and 13 Jbeta primers. Some clones are missing from TCRdb's copy, which holds only in-frame ones; the method was immunoSEQ multiplex PCR. The sample comprises 120,000 to 150,000 clones, roughly 80% of which are singletons, and roughly 4.2% rests with the top ten. The sequencing input was PBMCs. The receptors stem from a middle-aged man in good health and CMV-seropositive.

This sequence joins TRBV7-9 and TRBJ1-2; D uncertain. The CDR3 is made up of 13 amino acids. Per the germline V gene, CDR1 is SEHNR and CDR2 is FQNEAQ (reference sequence). V was trimmed by 1 base and J by 6 bases, leaving 9 bases between them. CDR3 coding DNA: TGTGCCAGCAGCTTAGAGGTAGAGGATGGCTACACCTTC. This translates into CASSLEVEDGYTF.

The chain carries TRBV9 and TRBJ2-3; 8 positions agree with TRBD2. The V segment lost 0 bases and the J segment 7 bases; nucleotides outside the gene matches: 7. The CDR3 extends over 15 amino acids. The germline V gene encodes CDR1 SGDLS and CDR2 YYNGEE. CDR3 in amino acids: CASSVAGGFLNTQYF. Here the CDR3 DNA reads TGTGCCAGCAGCGTAGCGGGGGGGTTCCTAAATACGCAGTATTTT.

CDR3 nucleotide sequence: TGTGCCAGCAGCCCCATGGGGGGTGGCACTGAAGCTTTCTTT. This codes for CASSPMGGGTEAFF. The chain joins TRBV7-9 to TRBJ1-1; a possible D gene is TRBD1 (5 bases). CDR1 is SEHNR and CDR2 is FQNEAQ in the germline V gene (reference sequence). V was pared by 5 bases and J by 4 bases, with 14 bases between. This CDR3 has 14 residues.

The chain employs TRBV5-1 and TRBJ2-1; a possible D gene is TRBD2 (5 bases). Trimming left V 4 bases short and J 0 bases short, with 17 bases between. The V gene's germline CDR1 is SGHRS and CDR2 YFSETQ. The CDR3 spans 17 residues. The chain's CDR3 is CASSLPLAGSSYNEQFF. The DNA for the CDR3 is TGCGCCAGCAGCCTCCCCCTCGCGGGCAGCTCCTACAATGAGCAGTTCTTC.

V and J are TRBV19 and TRBJ1-2, with D perhaps TRBD1 (6 bases). The CDR3 contains 13 residues. Trimming took off 5 bases at V and 13 bases at J, with 20 bases between the two ends. Per the germline V gene, CDR1 is LNHDA and CDR2 is SQIVND (reference sequence). CDR3 sequence (DNA): TGTGCCAGTAGTTGGGGACACCGCATGGGTTCCACCTTC. Amino acid sequence: CASSWGHRMGSTF.

The V and J genes are TRBV5-8 and TRBJ2-7, with a weak D call TRBD1 (7 bases). CDR3 length: 13 residues. V was pared by 4 bases and J by 3 bases, with 11 bases between. From germline, CDR1 is SGHTS and CDR2 YDEGEE. The CDR3 nucleotides are TGTGCCAGCAGCACGCGGGACAGCTACGAGCAGTACTTC. Protein: CASSTRDSYEQYF.

This sequence joins TRBV15 and TRBJ1-5; D not resolved. The V gene lost 5 bases and the J gene lost 3 bases, with 8 bases spanning the gap. The CDR3 runs 13 residues. Germline V gene data show CDR1 as LNHNV and CDR2 as YYDKDF (reference sequence). The chain's CDR3 is CATSGGPNQPQHF. The CDR3 region has the DNA TGTGCCACCAGCGGCGGTCCCAATCAGCCCCAGCATTTT.

J is TRBJ1-4 and V is TRBV27, with 7 bases lining up with TRBD1. V gave up 1 base and J gave up 3 bases; unmatched junction bases: 5. The CDR3 is 16 amino acids. Germline V gives CDR1 MNHEY, CDR2 SMNVEV (reference sequence). CDR3 sequence reads: CASSLYRGPPNEKLFF. CDR3 in DNA: TGTGCCAGCAGTTTATACAGGGGACCCCCTAATGAAAAACTGTTTTTT.

This clone was found once. This chain connects TRBV6-5 to TRBJ1-1, with a weak D call TRBD1 (6 bases). CDR1 MNHEY and CDR2 SVGAGI come from the germline V gene. Trimming took off 6 bases at V and 8 bases at J, with 16 bases between the two ends. The CDR3 consists of 13 residues. DNA for the CDR3: TGTGCCAGCAGACCAGGGGTCGATTCCGAAGCTTTCTTT. Protein: CASRPGVDSEAFF.

The chain links TRBV7-3 to TRBJ1-1; 8 nucleotides agree with TRBD1. CDR1 SGHTA and CDR2 FQGTGA come from the germline V gene. This CDR3 spans 13 amino acids. Trimming at V came to 6 bases and at J to 7 bases, leaving 7 bases not matched to a gene. The CDR3 loop reads CASRQDRGNEAFF. For the CDR3, the DNA is TGTGCCAGCAGACAAGACAGGGGAAATGAAGCTTTCTTT.

The chain links TRBV4-2 to TRBJ2-1; TRBD1 is a possible D gene (6 bases). V was pared by 0 bases and J by 3 bases, with 12 bases between. Germline V gene sequence: CDR1 LGHNA, CDR2 YNFKEQ. The CDR3 is 16 residues long. Here the CDR3 reads CASSQERGQIYNEQFF. The CDR3 region has the DNA TGTGCCAGCAGCCAAGAAAGAGGACAGATCTACAATGAGCAGTTCTTC.

The chain carries TRBV5-6 and TRBJ2-1; D remains unclear. The CDR3 extends over 11 amino acids. The germline gives CDR1 SGHDT, CDR2 YYEEEE. Trimming took off 6 bases at V and 3 bases at J, with 4 bases between the two ends. The CDR3 DNA reads as TGTGCCAGCACTCTCTACAATGAGCAGTTCTTC. Translated, it gives CASTLYNEQFF.

The chain recombines TRBV4-2 with TRBJ2-7, with TRBD1 matching 10 bases. The CDR3 consists of 15 residues. Germline CDR1 LGHNA, CDR2 YNFKEQ. With 6 bases clipped from V and 4 bases from J, the junction kept 9 bases outside the gene matches. The CDR3 loop is CASSGGPGQGYEQYF. CDR3 nucleotide sequence: TGTGCCAGCAGTGGGGGACCGGGACAGGGGTACGAGCAGTACTTC.

V gene TRBV5-6 combines with J gene TRBJ1-5; tentative D call: TRBD1 (6 bases). CDR1 is SGHDT and CDR2 is YYEEEE in the germline V gene. This CDR3 has 14 amino acids. V lost 5 bases, J lost 11 bases, and 20 bases lay in between. CDR3 loop: CASRLKGGPLTQHF. CDR3 DNA sequence: TGTGCCAGCAGGTTGAAAGGGGGTCCCTTGACCCAGCATTTT. The full variable domain, with the rest looked up from reference TRBV5-6 and TRBJ1-5, is DAGVTQSPTHLIKTRGQQVTLRCSPKSGHDTVSWYQQALGQGPQFIFQYYEEEERQRGNFPDRFSGHQFPNYSSELNVNALLLGDSALYLCASRLKGGPLTQHFGDGTRLSIL.

A note on this clone: Mismatch with germline at one junction end may stem from a read error. The chain's CDR3 is CASADGQGSRQPRHF. The CDR3 DNA sequence: TGTGCGTCCGCCGACGGCCAGGGTTCACGACAGCCCCGGCATTTT. J is TRBJ1-5 and V is TRBV10-3; the D gene is possibly TRBD1 (5 bases). The germline gives CDR1 ENHRY, CDR2 SYGVKD. The CDR3 sequence is 15 residues long.

The gene calls are TRBV19 and TRBJ1-1; TRBD1 might be the D (5 bases). There are 13 residues in the CDR3. The germline CDR1 and CDR2 sequences are LNHDA and SQIVND (reference sequence). V was shortened by 5 bases and J by 1 base, with 8 bases between the two germline ends. Here the CDR3 reads CASSLGQNTEAFF. CDR3 in DNA: TGTGCCAGTAGTCTAGGACAGAACACTGAAGCTTTCTTT.

This chain links TRBV19 with TRBJ1-6, with 9 nucleotides matching TRBD1. Trimming took 3 bases from V and 7 from J; bases not matched to a gene: 7. The CDR3 consists of 16 residues. The germline gives CDR1 LNHDA, CDR2 SQIVND (reference sequence). CDR3 residues: CASSIDRGGINSPLHF. The CDR3 coding sequence is TGTGCCAGTAGTATCGACAGGGGGGGGATCAATTCACCCCTCCACTTT.

This clone was recorded once. The rearrangement joins TRBV6-5 to TRBJ2-1; 10 bases agree with TRBD2. The junction had 7 bases not matched to a gene; V was cut back by 4 bases and J by 7 bases. This CDR3 contains 15 residues. Looked up from germline, CDR1 is MNHEY and CDR2 is SVGAGI. CDR3 DNA sequence: TGTGCCAGCAGTTCGTTGGCTAGCGGGAGTAATGAGCAGTTCTTC. It is translated as CASSSLASGSNEQFF.

This chain joins TRBV2 and TRBJ2-7, with 8 positions matching TRBD2. Trimming removed 10 bases from V and 2 bases from J; junction bases left unmatched: 7. The CDR3 extends over 13 amino acids. The germline gives CDR1 SNHLY, CDR2 FYNNEI. The CDR3 loop is CATNRGGAYEQYF. Here the CDR3 DNA reads TGTGCCACTAATCGGGGGGGTGCCTACGAGCAGTACTTC.

This chain joins TRBV10-3 and TRBJ2-2, with D perhaps matching TRBD1 (6 bases). Germline CDR1 reads ENHRY; CDR2 reads SYGVKD. CDR3 length equals 13 residues. Trimming cost V 10 bases and J 0 bases, with 9 bases left between them. CDR3 region: CANGQTNTGELFF. In nucleotides, the CDR3 is TGTGCCAACGGACAGACGAACACCGGGGAGCTGTTTTTT.

The chain combines TRBV7-9 with TRBJ1-2, with 12 bases aligning to TRBD1. From germline, CDR1 is SEHNR and CDR2 FQNEAQ (reference sequence). V shed 5 bases and J 6 bases; nucleotides not matched to a gene: 10. The CDR3 runs to 16 residues. The CDR3 protein is CASSPGGQGAGNGYTF. The CDR3 bases are TGTGCCAGCAGCCCGGGGGGACAGGGGGCAGGAAATGGCTACACCTTC.

The chain is built from TRBV6-1 and TRBJ2-7; 8 nucleotides align to TRBD1. The CDR3 consists of 15 residues. The V gene end was trimmed by 3 bases and the J gene end by 0 bases; junction bases not matched to a gene: 4. Germline V lookup: CDR1 MNHNS, CDR2 SASEGT. The CDR3 reads CASSEGQVVSYEQYF. CDR3 nucleotide sequence: TGTGCCAGCAGTGAGGGACAGGTCGTCTCCTACGAGCAGTACTTC.

The J gene is TRBJ2-1, the V gene TRBV7-9; TRBD1 is a possible D gene (6 bases). CDR1 is SEHNR and CDR2 is FQNEAQ in the germline V gene (reference sequence). Trimming stripped 3 bases from V and 4 bases from J, with 10 bases between. There are 14 residues in the CDR3. The CDR3 DNA is TGTGCCAGCAGCTTGGGGCAGGGGTACAATGAGCAGTTCTTC. It specifies CASSLGQGYNEQFF.

The chain carries TRBV5-1 and TRBJ2-3; 10 nucleotides line up with TRBD2. The V segment lost 1 base and the J segment 6 bases; nucleotides outside the gene matches: 8. Germline CDR1 and CDR2: SGHRS and YFSETQ. The CDR3 has 16 residues. The CDR3 here is CASSLMSGGDGDTQYF. Written as DNA, the CDR3 is TGCGCCAGCAGCTTGATGAGCGGGGGGGACGGGGATACGCAGTATTTT.

The gene calls are TRBV6-5 and TRBJ1-6, with TRBD1 matching 11 bases. The CDR3 contains 16 residues. Germline V gives CDR1 MNHEY, CDR2 SVGAGI. The J segment lost 7 bases and the V segment lost 2 bases, leaving 4 bases of the junction unmatched. The CDR3 DNA reads as TGTGCCAGCAGTTACCAGAGGACAGGGGGCAATTCACCCCTCCACTTT. It encodes CASSYQRTGGNSPLHF.

The V and J genes are TRBV4-1 and TRBJ1-1, with 8 bases identical to TRBD1. With V trimmed by 8 bases and J by 5 bases, 16 bases remained unmatched. The CDR3 runs 16 residues. Germline loops: CDR1 MGHRA, CDR2 YSYEKL. The CDR3 bases are TGCGCCAGCCGTTCCAACCCCGGGACAGGTCGTACTGAAGCTTTCTTT. Translated: CASRSNPGTGRTEAFF.

The gene calls are TRBV4-1 and TRBJ2-1, with 13 positions matching TRBD2. J gave up 7 bases and V 0 bases, and 15 bases lay outside the gene matches. This CDR3 region has 20 residues. CDR1 MGHRA and CDR2 YSYEKL come from the germline V gene. The CDR3: CASSQDSVLAGGAVVNEQFF. Here the CDR3 DNA reads TGCGCCAGCAGCCAAGATTCGGTACTAGCGGGAGGGGCTGTCGTGAATGAGCAGTTCTTC.

This clone was detected only a few times. The V gene is TRBV27, the J gene TRBJ1-5; D unclear. Germline V gene data show CDR1 as MNHEY and CDR2 as SMNVEV (reference sequence). The CDR3 covers 16 residues. V lost 5 bases and J lost 4, with 18 bases in between. The CDR3, as DNA: TGTGCCAGCAGTCCCTCGGGGAGGGAGTATAATCAGCCCCAGCATTTT. Its translation: CASSPSGREYNQPQHF.

The chain has TRBV9 and TRBJ1-2; D is possibly TRBD1 (6 bases). The V and J ends lost 4 bases and 4 bases respectively, with 23 bases between them. Germline CDR1 SGDLS, CDR2 YYNGEE. This CDR3 is 17 amino acids long. In nucleotides, the CDR3 is TGTGCCAGCAGCCCGTACGGGTCCCACAGGGTGCCCTATGGCTACACCTTC. Amino acids: CASSPYGSHRVPYGYTF.

A single count supports this clone. One end of the junction varies from germline; a read error may be responsible. CDR3 nucleotides: TGTGCCATCAGTGGGCCGGGACAGTCCTATGAGCAGTACTTC. Protein: CAISGPGQSYEQYF. J is TRBJ2-7 and V is TRBV10-3; TRBD1 aligns across 7 bases. CDR3 length: 14 residues. CDR1 ENHRY and CDR2 SYGVKD come from the germline V gene.

V usage is TRBV5-1 and J usage is TRBJ2-4; 11 nucleotides line up with TRBD2. V lost 2 bases to trimming and J lost 0 bases; unmatched junction nucleotides: 1. The CDR3 loop spans 16 amino acids. Germline V gene data show CDR1 as SGHRS and CDR2 as YFSETQ. The CDR3 sequence is CASSFGLAGAKNIQYF. In nucleotides, the CDR3 is TGCGCCAGCAGCTTCGGACTAGCGGGAGCCAAAAACATTCAGTACTTC.

The V and J genes are TRBV4-3 and TRBJ2-7; 7 nucleotides agree with TRBD1. V trimming: 1 base; J trimming: 3 bases; junction bases outside the gene matches: 3. This CDR3 has 14 amino acids. CDR1 and CDR2 (germline): LGHNA, YSLEER. The CDR3 here is CASSQGTGFYEQYF. The CDR3 DNA sequence: TGCGCCAGCAGCCAAGGGACAGGTTTCTACGAGCAGTACTTC.